These 2 T cell receptor beta chains share one sample of origin, sequenced in a study of blood T cell repertoires in COVID-19. Measured with immunoSEQ multiplex PCR; TCRdb has only the in-frame clones, and not every one. The sample holds 220,000 or so clones, around four fifths seen once. Sequenced sample: peripheral blood. The receptors here all came from an older woman who had recovered from COVID-19.

This chain connects TRBV7-8 to TRBJ2-1; tentatively, D is TRBD2 (7 bases). V was clipped by 2 bases and J by 7 bases, with 12 bases between them. This CDR3 is built from 14 residues. CDR1 is SGHVS, CDR2 FQNEAQ, per germline. The CDR3 nucleotides read TGTGCCAGCAGCTTACGGGGGGCCCTGAATGAGCAGTTCTTC. Its translation is CASSLRGALNEQFF.

This clone was recorded a few times. The chain carries TRBV5-4 and TRBJ2-7; TRBD2 is a possible D gene (5 bases). CDR3 size: 15 residues. CDR1 and CDR2 (germline): SGHNT, YYREEE (reference sequence). Trimming removed 0 bases at V and 4 bases at J, with 14 bases between. As DNA, the CDR3 is TGTGCCAGCAGCTTGGATCTGGGGTCGGGGTACGAGCAGTACTTC. Translation gives CASSLDLGSGYEQYF.